This paragraph covers one T cell receptor (beta chain) sequence. As yet, its antigen is unknown. At one end, the junction sequence differs from germline, possibly due to a read error. This record comes from a study of T cells in Graves' hyperthyroidism and ophthalmopathy. Points from the study as a whole: Ophthalmopathy, as predicted by the model, came a median roughly 6.8 months after the prediction. Stable hyperthyroidism was told apart from ophthalmopathy by a model built on 13 V-J features.

CDR3 length: 14 residues. CDR1 is SGHRS, CDR2 YFSETQ, per germline. RNA transcripts served as the template for amplifying TCR beta CDR3 regions. HTBI primers were used for first-round RT-PCR of the TCR CDR3. TCRdb re-analysed the multiplex PCR reads in MiXCR, keeping a single row per CDR3 protein. The sample has some 360,000 distinct CDR3 sequences, approximately 15% seen once; the top ten hold approximately 9.9%. Newly diagnosed hyperthyroidism patients aged 18 to 65 years had disease lasting under 2 months. The source is a woman aged 55-70 years with Graves' hyperthyroidism. The sequenced material came from blood. The chain joins TRBV5-1 to TRBJ1-4; D not resolved. The CDR3 DNA sequence: TGCGCCAGCAGCTTGGACCCAACTTATGAAAAACTGTTTTTT. Translation gives CASSLDPTYEKLFF.